These 16 T cell receptor beta chains were all obtained from the same sample, sequenced in a study of blood T cell repertoires in COVID-19. The method was immunoSEQ multiplex PCR; TCRdb's version includes in-frame clones alone and lacks a portion of them. The sample records roughly 35,000 clones, 75% to 90% being singletons. Sequenced sample: peripheral blood. Receptor source: a man between 65 and 85 years old with acute or convalescent COVID-19.

The chain has TRBV7-7 and TRBJ2-3; D gene unclear. Germline values: CDR1 SSHAT, CDR2 FNYEAQ (reference sequence). V was pared by 1 base and J by 5 bases, with 19 bases between. The CDR3 loop spans 17 amino acids. CDR3 sequence: CASSLGAFPGPGDTQYF. In DNA form, the CDR3 reads TGTGCCAGCAGCTTAGGTGCCTTTCCTGGCCCTGGAGATACGCAGTATTTT.

This rearrangement joins TRBV5-6 to TRBJ2-7, with 7 bases fitting TRBD2. V was pared by 5 bases and J by 6 bases, with 11 bases of the junction left unmatched. Germline V CDR1 and CDR2: SGHDT, YYEEEE. The CDR3 covers 14 residues. The CDR3 protein is CASRGSGGRVEQYF. CDR3 in DNA: TGTGCCAGCAGGGGGTCGGGCGGGAGAGTCGAGCAGTACTTC.

The rearrangement joins TRBV20-1 to TRBJ1-2; 8 nucleotides line up with TRBD1. Germline CDR1 is DFQATT and CDR2 is SNEGSKA (reference sequence). The V and J ends lost 3 bases and 10 bases, in that order; junction bases with no gene match: 4. There are 11 residues in the CDR3. The CDR3 here is CSARDREDYTF. CDR3 nucleotide sequence: TGCAGTGCTAGGGACAGGGAGGACTACACCTTC.

This chain uses TRBV18 with TRBJ2-1; 14 nucleotides align to TRBD2. The CDR3 covers 16 residues. J was trimmed by 9 bases and V by 3 bases; bases with no gene match: 7. Germline CDR1 and CDR2: KGHSH and LQKENI. The CDR3 DNA reads TGTGCCAGCTCACCTCCGGGACTAGCGGGAGAAGGTGAGCAGTTCTTC. Protein sequence: CASSPPGLAGEGEQFF. Full variable domain (missing parts from reference TRBV18 and TRBJ2-1): NAGVMQNPRHLVRRRGQEARLRCSPMKGHSHVYWYRQLPEEGLKFMVYLQKENIIDESGMPKERFSAEFPKEGPSILRIQQVVRGDSAAYFCASSPPGLAGEGEQFFGPGTRLTVL.

The chain combines TRBV12-3 or TRBV12-4 with TRBJ1-5; maybe TRBD1 (5 bases). Trimming stripped 3 bases from V and 5 bases from J, with 8 bases between. The length of the CDR3 is 13 residues. This CDR3 is CASSFSGDQPQHF. In DNA, the CDR3 is TGTGCCAGCAGTTTTTCGGGGGATCAGCCCCAGCATTTT.

The V call is TRBV7-9, the J call TRBJ2-5; 9 bases line up with TRBD1. The J segment lost 5 bases and the V segment lost 6 bases, leaving 10 bases of the junction unmatched. The CDR3 has 15 amino acids. Per the germline V gene, CDR1 is SEHNR and CDR2 is FQNEAQ (reference sequence). Here the CDR3 reads CASSSGTGSWETQYF. The CDR3 DNA reads as TGTGCCAGCAGTTCCGGGACAGGGTCGTGGGAGACCCAGTACTTC. Full variable domain (remainder filled in from reference TRBV7-9 and TRBJ2-5): DTGVSQNPRHKITKRGQNVTFRCDPISEHNRLYWYRQTLGQGPEFLTYFQNEAQLEKSRLLSDRFSAERPKGSFSTLEIQRTEQGDSAMYLCASSSGTGSWETQYFGPGTRLLVL.

V and J are TRBV4-1 and TRBJ1-1; D unclear. V lost 0 bases and J 1 base, leaving 12 bases between the germline ends. CDR1 is MGHRA and CDR2 is YSYEKL in the germline V gene. The CDR3 covers 16 residues. In nucleotides, the CDR3 is TGCGCCAGCAGCCAAGATCAGAACACCCCGAACACTGAAGCTTTCTTT. Its translation: CASSQDQNTPNTEAFF.

The rearrangement uses TRBV3-1 (or the pseudogene TRBV3-2) and TRBJ1-1; D is perhaps TRBD1 (6 bases). Trimming took 1 base from V and 5 from J, leaving 14 bases between them. The germline gives CDR1 LGHDT, CDR2 YNNKEL (reference sequence). The CDR3 has 15 amino acids. CDR3 loop: CASSQVGGRGTEAFF. Here the CDR3 DNA reads TGTGCCAGCAGCCAAGTGGGTGGGAGGGGGACTGAAGCTTTCTTT.

The chain employs TRBV6-2 or TRBV6-3 and TRBJ2-2; TRBD2 agrees at 7 bases. The CDR3 is 17 amino acids. Per germline, CDR1 MNHEY and CDR2 SVGEGT. V trimming: 4 bases; J trimming: 0 bases; junction bases outside the gene matches: 8. CDR3 nucleotide sequence: TGTGCCAGCAGTTTCCCGGGAGGCGGGGCGAACACCGGGGAGCTGTTTTTT. Translated: CASSFPGGGANTGELFF.

The sample holds a few counts of this clone. V and J are TRBV10-3 and TRBJ2-5; 7 bases are a match to TRBD1. With V trimmed by 6 bases and J by 1 base, 5 bases remained unmatched. The CDR3 contains 14 residues. CDR1 ENHRY and CDR2 SYGVKD come from the germline V gene. As DNA, the CDR3 is TGTGCCATCAGGGGAACAGGGGCCCAAGAGACCCAGTACTTC. The encoded protein is CAIRGTGAQETQYF.

The V and J genes are TRBV11-1 and TRBJ1-1; 8 nucleotides agree with TRBD1. This CDR3 comprises 15 residues. The ends lost 8 bases at V and 4 bases at J; junction bases unmatched: 12. Germline CDR1 is SGHAT and CDR2 is FQDESV (reference sequence). The CDR3 sequence: CASHDRTGGGTEAFF. CDR3 coding DNA: TGTGCCAGCCATGACCGAACAGGGGGTGGCACTGAAGCTTTCTTT.

The chain carries TRBV14 and TRBJ2-5; 12 positions agree with TRBD2. Germline loops: CDR1 SGHDN, CDR2 FVKESK. The CDR3 spans 16 residues. Germline trimming cut 4 bases from V and 5 bases from J; bases unmatched to any gene: 8. CDR3 nucleotides: TGTGCCAGCAGCCGCAGACTAGCGGGAGTCGTGGAGACCCAGTACTTC. This sequence encodes CASSRRLAGVVETQYF.

The CDR3 DNA follows: TGTGCCAGCACCCTGACAGGGGCCCGAACTGAAGCTTTCTTT. Residues: CASTLTGARTEAFF. The V and J genes are TRBV28 and TRBJ1-1; TRBD1 agrees at 8 bases. CDR3 length equals 14 residues. The J segment lost 5 bases and the V segment lost 7 bases, leaving 9 bases of the junction unmatched. Germline loops: CDR1 MDHEN, CDR2 SYDVKM.

J is TRBJ1-1 and V is TRBV7-8; no definite D call. CDR1 is SGHVS, CDR2 FQNEAQ, per germline. V lost 3 bases and J 1 base, leaving 6 bases between the germline ends. The CDR3 extends over 13 amino acids. The CDR3 sequence is CASSFGRNTEAFF. CDR3 nucleotide sequence: TGTGCCAGCAGCTTCGGGAGGAACACTGAAGCTTTCTTT.

This chain joins TRBV29-1 and TRBJ1-2, with D unresolved. Trimming removed 3 bases from V and 0 bases from J, with 14 bases in between. Germline V gives CDR1 SQVTM, CDR2 ANQGSEA. The CDR3 loop spans 15 amino acids. DNA of the CDR3: TGCAGCGTTGACAGCGAGGGTTCAGCTAACTATGGCTACACCTTC. It encodes CSVDSEGSANYGYTF.

The chain joins TRBV7-9 to TRBJ1-1, with 8 bases lining up with TRBD1. J lost 4 bases, V lost 5 bases, and 9 bases had no gene match. Germline V gene sequence: CDR1 SEHNR, CDR2 FQNEAQ (reference sequence). This CDR3 region has 15 residues. For the CDR3, the DNA is TGTGCCAGCAGCACCTGGACAGGGAGGTCCACTGAAGCTTTCTTT. It is translated as CASSTWTGRSTEAFF.